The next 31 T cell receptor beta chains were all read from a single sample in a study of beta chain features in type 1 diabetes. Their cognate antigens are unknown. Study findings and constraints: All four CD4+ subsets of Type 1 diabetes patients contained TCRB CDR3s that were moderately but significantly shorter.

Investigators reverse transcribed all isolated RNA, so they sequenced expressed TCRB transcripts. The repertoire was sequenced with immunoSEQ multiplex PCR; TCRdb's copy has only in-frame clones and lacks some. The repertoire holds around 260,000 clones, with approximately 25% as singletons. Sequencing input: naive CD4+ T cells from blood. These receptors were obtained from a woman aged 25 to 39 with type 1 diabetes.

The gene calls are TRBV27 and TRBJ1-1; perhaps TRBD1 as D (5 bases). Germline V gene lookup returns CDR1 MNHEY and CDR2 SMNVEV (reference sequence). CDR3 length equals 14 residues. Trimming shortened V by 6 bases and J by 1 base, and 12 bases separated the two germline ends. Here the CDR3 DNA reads TGTGCCAGCAGACCTCGGACAAAGAACACTGAAGCTTTCTTT. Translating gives CASRPRTKNTEAFF.

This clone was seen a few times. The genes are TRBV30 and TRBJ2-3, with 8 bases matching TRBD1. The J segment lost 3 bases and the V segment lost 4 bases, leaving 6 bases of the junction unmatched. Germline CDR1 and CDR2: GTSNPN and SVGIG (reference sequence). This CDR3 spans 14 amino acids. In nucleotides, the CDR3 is TGTGCCTGGATACAGACAGGGGAGACAGATACGCAGTATTTT. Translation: CAWIQTGETDTQYF.

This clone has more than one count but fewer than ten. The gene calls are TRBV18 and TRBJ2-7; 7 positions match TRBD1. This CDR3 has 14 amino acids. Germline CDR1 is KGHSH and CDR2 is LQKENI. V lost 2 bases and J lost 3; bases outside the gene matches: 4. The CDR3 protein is CASSPKGQYYEQYF. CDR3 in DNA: TGTGCCAGCTCACCAAAGGGACAGTACTACGAGCAGTACTTC.

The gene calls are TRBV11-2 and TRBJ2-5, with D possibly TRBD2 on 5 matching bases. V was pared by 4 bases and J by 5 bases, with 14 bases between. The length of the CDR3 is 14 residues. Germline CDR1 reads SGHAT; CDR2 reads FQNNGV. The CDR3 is CASSSGIGLETQYF. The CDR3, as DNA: TGTGCCAGCAGCTCCGGGATCGGTTTGGAGACCCAGTACTTC.

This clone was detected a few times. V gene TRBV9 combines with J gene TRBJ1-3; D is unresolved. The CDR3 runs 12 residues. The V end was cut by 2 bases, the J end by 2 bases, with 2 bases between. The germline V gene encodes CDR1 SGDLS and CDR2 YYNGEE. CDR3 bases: TGTGCCAGCAGCGTTACTGGAAACACCATATATTTT. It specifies CASSVTGNTIYF.

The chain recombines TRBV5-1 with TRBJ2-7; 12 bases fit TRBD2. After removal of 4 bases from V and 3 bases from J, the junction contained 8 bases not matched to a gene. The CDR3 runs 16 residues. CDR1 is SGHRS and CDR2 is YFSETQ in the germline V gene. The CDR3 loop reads CASSLGTSGYLYEQYF. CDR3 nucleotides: TGCGCCAGCAGCCTCGGGACTAGCGGGTACCTCTACGAGCAGTACTTC.

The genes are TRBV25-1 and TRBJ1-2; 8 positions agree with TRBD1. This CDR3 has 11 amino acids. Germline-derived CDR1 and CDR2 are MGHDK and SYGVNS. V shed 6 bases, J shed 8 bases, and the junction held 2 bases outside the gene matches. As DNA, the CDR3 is TGTGCCAGCAGAACAGGGGGGGGCTACACCTTC. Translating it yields CASRTGGGYTF.

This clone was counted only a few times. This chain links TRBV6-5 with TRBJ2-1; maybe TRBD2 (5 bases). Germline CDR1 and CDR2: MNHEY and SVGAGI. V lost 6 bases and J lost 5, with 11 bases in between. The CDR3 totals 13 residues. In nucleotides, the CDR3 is TGTGCCAGCAGCAAATCCGGGGACAATGAGCAGTTCTTC. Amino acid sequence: CASSKSGDNEQFF.

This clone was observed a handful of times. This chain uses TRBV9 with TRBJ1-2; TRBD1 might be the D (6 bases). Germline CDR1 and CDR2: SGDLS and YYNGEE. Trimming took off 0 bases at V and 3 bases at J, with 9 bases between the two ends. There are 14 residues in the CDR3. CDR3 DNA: TGTGCCAGCAGCGTAGAACAGGGAGACTATGGCTACACCTTC. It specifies CASSVEQGDYGYTF.

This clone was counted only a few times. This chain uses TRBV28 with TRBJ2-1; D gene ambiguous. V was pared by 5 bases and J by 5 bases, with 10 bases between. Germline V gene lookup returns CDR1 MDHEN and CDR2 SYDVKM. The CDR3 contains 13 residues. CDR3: CASSPGIHNEQFF. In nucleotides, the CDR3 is TGTGCCAGCAGTCCAGGTATCCACAATGAGCAGTTCTTC.

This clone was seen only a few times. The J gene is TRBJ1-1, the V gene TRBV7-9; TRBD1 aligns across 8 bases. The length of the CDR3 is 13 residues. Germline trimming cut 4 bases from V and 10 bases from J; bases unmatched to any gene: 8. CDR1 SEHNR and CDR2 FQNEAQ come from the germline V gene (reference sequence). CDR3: CASSSNLGQGAFF. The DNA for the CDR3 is TGTGCCAGCAGCTCCAACCTTGGACAGGGAGCTTTCTTT.

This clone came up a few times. The CDR3 DNA is TGTGCCAGCAGCTCCCCCAAAGGGGCGCAAGGGGCCAACGTCCTGACTTTC. Its protein product is CASSSPKGAQGANVLTF. The chain recombines TRBV7-3 with TRBJ2-6; maybe TRBD1 (5 bases). From germline, CDR1 is SGHTA and CDR2 FQGTGA. V dropped 4 bases and J dropped 4 bases, with 17 bases sitting between them. This CDR3 has 17 residues. Together with reference TRBV7-3 and TRBJ2-6, the CDR3 gives the full variable domain: GAGVSQTPSNKVTEKGKYVELRCDPISGHTALYWYRQSLGQGPEFLIYFQGTGAADDSGLPNDRFFAVRPEGSVSTLKIQRTERGDSAVYLCASSSPKGAQGANVLTFGAGSRLTVL.

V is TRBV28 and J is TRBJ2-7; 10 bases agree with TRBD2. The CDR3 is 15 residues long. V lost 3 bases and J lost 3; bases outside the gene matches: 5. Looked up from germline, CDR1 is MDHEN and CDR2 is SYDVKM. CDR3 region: CASSFSGLADYEQYF. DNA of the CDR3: TGTGCCAGCAGTTTCTCCGGACTAGCGGACTACGAGCAGTACTTC. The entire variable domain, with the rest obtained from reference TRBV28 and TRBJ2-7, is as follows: DVKVTQSSRYLVKRTGEKVFLECVQDMDHENMFWYRQDPGLGLRLIYFSYDVKMKEKGDIPEGYSVSREKKERFSLILESASTNQTSMYLCASSFSGLADYEQYFGPGTRLTVT.

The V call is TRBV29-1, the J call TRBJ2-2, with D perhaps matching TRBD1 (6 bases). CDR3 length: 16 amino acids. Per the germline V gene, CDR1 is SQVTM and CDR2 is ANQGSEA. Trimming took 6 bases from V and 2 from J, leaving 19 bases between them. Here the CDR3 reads CSVRQARTVNTGELFF. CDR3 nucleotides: TGCAGCGTACGACAGGCCCGGACAGTTAACACCGGGGAGCTGTTTTTT.

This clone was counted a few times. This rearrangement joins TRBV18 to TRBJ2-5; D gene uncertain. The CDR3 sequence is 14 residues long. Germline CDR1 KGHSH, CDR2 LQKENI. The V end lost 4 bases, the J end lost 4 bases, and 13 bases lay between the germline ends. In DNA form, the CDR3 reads TGTGCCAGCTCACTCACCCTTGGAGTAGAGACCCAGTACTTC. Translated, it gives CASSLTLGVETQYF.

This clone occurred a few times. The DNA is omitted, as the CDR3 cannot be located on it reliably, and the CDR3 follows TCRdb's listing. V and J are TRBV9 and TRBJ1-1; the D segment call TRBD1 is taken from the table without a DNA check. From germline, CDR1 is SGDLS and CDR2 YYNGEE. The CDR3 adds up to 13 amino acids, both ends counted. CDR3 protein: CASSVGQGAGTFF.

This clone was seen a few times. The DNA for the CDR3 is TGTGCCAGCAGTTTTCAGACCTACGAGCAGTACTTC. This codes for CASSFQTYEQYF. The chain employs TRBV28 and TRBJ2-7, with unresolved D. The V and J ends lost 3 bases and 2 bases respectively, with 5 bases between them. The length of the CDR3 is 12 residues. The germline V gene encodes CDR1 MDHEN and CDR2 SYDVKM.

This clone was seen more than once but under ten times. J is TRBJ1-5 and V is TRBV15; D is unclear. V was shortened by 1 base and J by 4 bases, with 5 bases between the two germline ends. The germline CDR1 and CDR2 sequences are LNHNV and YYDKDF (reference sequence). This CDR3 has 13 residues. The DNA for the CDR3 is TGTGCCACCAGCAGAGGAGGGAATCAGCCCCAGCATTTT. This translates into CATSRGGNQPQHF. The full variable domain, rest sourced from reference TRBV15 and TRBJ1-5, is DAMVIQNPRYQVTQFGKPVTLSCSQTLNHNVMYWYQQKSSQAPKLLFHYYDKDFNNEADTPDNFQSRRPNTSFCFLDIRSPGLGDTAMYLCATSRGGNQPQHFGDGTRLSIL.

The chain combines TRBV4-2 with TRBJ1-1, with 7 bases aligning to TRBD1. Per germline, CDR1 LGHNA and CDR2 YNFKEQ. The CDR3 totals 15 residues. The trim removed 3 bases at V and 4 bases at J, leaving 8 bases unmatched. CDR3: CASSHPSQGITEAFF. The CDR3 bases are TGTGCCAGCAGCCATCCCTCACAGGGGATCACTGAAGCTTTCTTT.

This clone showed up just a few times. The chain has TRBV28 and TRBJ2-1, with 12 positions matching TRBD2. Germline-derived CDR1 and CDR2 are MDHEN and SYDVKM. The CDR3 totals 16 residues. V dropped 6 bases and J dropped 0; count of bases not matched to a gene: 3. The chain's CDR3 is CASRKLAGGSYNEQFF. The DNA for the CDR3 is TGTGCCAGCAGGAAACTAGCGGGAGGCTCCTACAATGAGCAGTTCTTC.

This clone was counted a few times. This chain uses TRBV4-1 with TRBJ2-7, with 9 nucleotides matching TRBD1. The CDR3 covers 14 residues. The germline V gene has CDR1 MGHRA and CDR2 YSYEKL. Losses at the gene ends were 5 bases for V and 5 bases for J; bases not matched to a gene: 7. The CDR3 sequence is CASSFGTGRDEQYF. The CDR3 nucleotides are TGCGCCAGCAGCTTTGGGACAGGGCGGGACGAGCAGTACTTC.

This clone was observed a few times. CDR3 in DNA: TGTGCCAGCAGTCGCGGGACAGCATATGCCGAGCAGTACTTC. Translating it yields CASSRGTAYAEQYF. The chain joins TRBV5-6 to TRBJ2-7; D possibly corresponds to TRBD1 (7 bases). V lost 5 bases, J lost 6 bases, and 18 bases lay in between. Germline CDR1 is SGHDT and CDR2 is YYEEEE. There are 14 residues in the CDR3.

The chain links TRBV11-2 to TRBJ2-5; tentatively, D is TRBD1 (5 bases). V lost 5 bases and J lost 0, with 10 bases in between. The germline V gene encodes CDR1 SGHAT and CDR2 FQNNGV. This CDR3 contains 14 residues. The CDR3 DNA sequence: TGTGCCAGCAGCGGCCGACAGTACCAAGAGACCCAGTACTTC. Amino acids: CASSGRQYQETQYF. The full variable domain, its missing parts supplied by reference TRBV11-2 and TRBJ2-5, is EAGVAQSPRYKIIEKRQSVAFWCNPISGHATLYWYQQILGQGPKLLIQFQNNGVVDDSQLPKDRFSAERLKGVDSTLKIQPAKLEDSAVYLCASSGRQYQETQYFGPGTRLLVL.

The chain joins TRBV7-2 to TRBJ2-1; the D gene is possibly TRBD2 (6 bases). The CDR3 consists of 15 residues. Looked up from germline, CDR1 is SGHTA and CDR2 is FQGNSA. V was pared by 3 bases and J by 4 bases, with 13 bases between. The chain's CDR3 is CASSFLGTFYNEQFF. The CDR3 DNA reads TGTGCCAGCAGCTTCCTCGGGACTTTTTACAATGAGCAGTTCTTC.

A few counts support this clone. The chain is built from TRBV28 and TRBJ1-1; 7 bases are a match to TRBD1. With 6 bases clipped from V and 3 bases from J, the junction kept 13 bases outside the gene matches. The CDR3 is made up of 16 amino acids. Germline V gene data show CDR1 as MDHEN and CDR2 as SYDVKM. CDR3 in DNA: TGTGCCAGCAGCAGCGTAGGGGGCGCGGAAGACACTGAAGCTTTCTTT. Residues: CASSSVGGAEDTEAFF. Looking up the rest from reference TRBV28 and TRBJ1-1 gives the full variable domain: DVKVTQSSRYLVKRTGEKVFLECVQDMDHENMFWYRQDPGLGLRLIYFSYDVKMKEKGDIPEGYSVSREKKERFSLILESASTNQTSMYLCASSSVGGAEDTEAFFGQGTRLTVV.

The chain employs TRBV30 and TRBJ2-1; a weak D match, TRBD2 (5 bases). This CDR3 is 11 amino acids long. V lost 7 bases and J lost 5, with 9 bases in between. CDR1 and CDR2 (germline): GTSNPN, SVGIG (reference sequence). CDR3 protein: CAFGLNNEQFF. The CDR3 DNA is TGTGCCTTCGGACTCAACAATGAGCAGTTCTTC.

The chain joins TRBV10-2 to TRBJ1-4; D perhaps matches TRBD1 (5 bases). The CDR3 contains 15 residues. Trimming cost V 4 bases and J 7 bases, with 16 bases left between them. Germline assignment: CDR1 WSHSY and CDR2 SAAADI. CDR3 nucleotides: TGCGCCAGCAGTGGTCAGCAGGGAAGGAGTGAAAAACTGTTTTTT. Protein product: CASSGQQGRSEKLFF.

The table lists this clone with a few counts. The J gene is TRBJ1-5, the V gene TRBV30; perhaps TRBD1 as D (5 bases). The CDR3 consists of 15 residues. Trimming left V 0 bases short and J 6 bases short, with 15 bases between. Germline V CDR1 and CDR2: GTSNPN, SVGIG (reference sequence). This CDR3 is CAWSVGREFFQPQHF. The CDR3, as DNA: TGTGCCTGGAGTGTGGGCAGGGAATTTTTTCAGCCCCAGCATTTT.

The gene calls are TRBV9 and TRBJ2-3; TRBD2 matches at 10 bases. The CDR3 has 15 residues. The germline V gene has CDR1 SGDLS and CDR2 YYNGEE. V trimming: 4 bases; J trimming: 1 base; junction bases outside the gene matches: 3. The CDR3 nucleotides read TGTGCCAGCAGCAGAGGGACTAGCGGCACAGATACGCAGTATTTT. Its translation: CASSRGTSGTDTQYF.

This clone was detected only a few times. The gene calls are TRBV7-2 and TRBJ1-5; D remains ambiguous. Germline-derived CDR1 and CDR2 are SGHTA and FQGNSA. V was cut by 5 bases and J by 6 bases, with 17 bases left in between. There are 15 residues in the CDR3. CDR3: CASSPRREGGQPQHF. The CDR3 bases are TGTGCCAGCAGCCCGCGGCGGGAAGGTGGTCAGCCCCAGCATTTT.

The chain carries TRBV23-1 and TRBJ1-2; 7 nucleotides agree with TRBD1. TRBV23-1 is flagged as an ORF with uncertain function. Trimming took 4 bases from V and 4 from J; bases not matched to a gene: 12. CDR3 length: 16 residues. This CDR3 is CASSPSVGTALYGYTF. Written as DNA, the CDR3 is TGCGCCAGCAGTCCCTCGGTCGGGACAGCCCTCTATGGCTACACCTTC.